Listed here are 8 T cell receptor beta chains from one sample, sequenced in a study of molecular identifiers for immune sequencing clone quantification. Via MiXCR, TCRdb re-called the PCR reads, giving one row per CDR3 protein. Altogether about 640,000 distinct CDR3 sequences are present, just under 20% being singletons, with the ten largest covering under 0.95%. Sequences were obtained from naive CD8+ T cells from blood, with Jurkat cell RNA spiked in. Specified subset: FACS-sorted CD8+CD4-CCR7+CD45RA+ naive T cells. Receptor source: a human donor in good health. Some libraries in this study had Jurkat cell RNA spiked in.

This clonotype was picked up many times. The chain employs TRBV5-5 and TRBJ1-6; TRBD1 matches at 10 bases. This CDR3 has 17 residues. Per germline, CDR1 SGHKS and CDR2 YYEKEE (reference sequence). J lost 6 bases, V lost 0 bases, and 6 bases had no gene match. The CDR3 DNA sequence: TGTGCCAGCAGCTTGGTCGACAGGGGGCTGGGTAATTCACCCCTCCACTTT. Its protein product is CASSLVDRGLGNSPLHF.

There are many counts of this clonotype. The gene calls are TRBV18 and TRBJ1-1, with TRBD1 matching 8 bases. The CDR3 sequence is 17 residues long. Trimming cost V 0 bases and J 5 bases; bases outside gene matches: 11. The V gene's germline CDR1 is KGHSH and CDR2 LQKENI. CDR3: CASSPPGGGQGGTEAFF. Written as DNA, the CDR3 is TGTGCCAGCTCACCACCGGGGGGAGGACAGGGAGGTACTGAAGCTTTCTTT.

A remark on this clonotype: This may be a read error: a much more frequent sequence differs by one nucleotide. As the CDR3 is not closed by the conserved phenylalanine or tryptophan, this likely results from a read error. The chain is built from TRBV9 and TRBJ2-5; a weak D match, TRBD1 (6 bases). Trimming shortened V by 4 bases and J by 1 base, and 17 bases separated the two germline ends. CDR1 SGDLS and CDR2 YYNGEE come from the germline V gene. The CDR3 has 16 amino acids. CDR3 amino acids: CASSHSRGDAQETQYS. The DNA for the CDR3 is TGTGCCAGCAGCCACAGCAGGGGAGACGCCCAAGAGACCCAGTACTCC.

To note about this clonotype: A clone one base away is much larger, so this may be a read error. This sequence joins TRBV27 and TRBJ2-5; possible D gene TRBD2, 5 bases. CDR3 length: 17 residues. Germline loops: CDR1 MNHEY, CDR2 SMNVEV (reference sequence). The CDR3 loop reads CASSPTPRAAYQETQHF. The CDR3 bases are TGTGCCAGCAGTCCAACACCGCGAGCGGCGTACCAAGAGACCCAGCACTTC.

This sequence joins TRBV20-1 and TRBJ1-1; D is unresolved. CDR3 length: 10 residues. The V gene lost 0 bases and the J gene lost 9 bases, with 5 bases spanning the gap. Per the germline V gene, CDR1 is DFQATT and CDR2 is SNEGSKA (reference sequence). The CDR3 DNA reads as TGCAGTGCTAGAGATCTTCAAGCTTTCTTT. Translated, it gives CSARDLQAFF.

The table lists this clonotype with many counts. The V gene is TRBV2, the J gene TRBJ1-5; a possible D gene is TRBD1 (6 bases). Trimming stripped 5 bases from V and 3 bases from J, with 14 bases between. CDR3 size: 15 residues. Germline CDR1 SNHLY, CDR2 FYNNEI. Here the CDR3 DNA reads TGTGCCAGCAGTCATAAGGGGGGCTTCAATCAGCCCCAGCATTTT. Encoded protein: CASSHKGGFNQPQHF.

There are a few counts of this clonotype. The chain is built from TRBV28 and TRBJ2-7; D tentatively reads TRBD1 or TRBD2 (7 bases each). The CDR3 has 16 amino acids. Germline V CDR1 and CDR2: MDHEN, SYDVKM. Trimming removed 7 bases at V and 2 bases at J, with 21 bases between. The chain's CDR3 is CASTLQGGTKAYEQYF. In DNA, the CDR3 is TGTGCCAGCACCCTCCAGGGGGGGACAAAAGCCTACGAGCAGTACTTC.

On this clonotype itself: A much larger clone lies one base from this, so it may be a read error. The chain carries TRBV11-2 and TRBJ2-3; 9 nucleotides agree with TRBD2. Germline V gene data show CDR1 as SGHAT and CDR2 as FQNNGV. The CDR3 totals 15 residues. The CDR3 region is CASSLGTSAADAQYF. The CDR3 DNA reads as TGTGCCAGCAGCTTAGGGACTAGCGCGGCAGATGCGCAGTATTTT.